This entry describes one TCR beta chain. This entry is derived from a study of blood T cell repertoires in COVID-19. Overall study: The analysed material was cDNA or gDNA that came from T cells, B-cell-depleted T cells, or PBMCs.

Recovered Cohort 3 donors showed two negative PCRs, clearance, or symptom resolution. Libraries were prepared by immunoSEQ multiplex PCR; TCRdb keeps only in-frame clonotypes and omits some of them. This table has 130,000 or so clones, 84% appearing once. This receptor was obtained from a woman under 40 who had recovered from COVID-19. The specimen was PBMCs or T cells enriched from blood (not recorded which).

CDR3: CASSGGDSLAKNIQYF. The CDR3 DNA is TGTGCCAGCAGTGGGGGGGACAGCTTAGCCAAAAACATTCAGTACTTC. The V and J genes are TRBV6-1 and TRBJ2-4; possibly TRBD1 for D (7 bases). The CDR3 has 16 amino acids. V lost 4 bases to trimming and J lost 0 bases, with 13 bases between them. Germline CDR1 and CDR2: MNHNS and SASEGT.